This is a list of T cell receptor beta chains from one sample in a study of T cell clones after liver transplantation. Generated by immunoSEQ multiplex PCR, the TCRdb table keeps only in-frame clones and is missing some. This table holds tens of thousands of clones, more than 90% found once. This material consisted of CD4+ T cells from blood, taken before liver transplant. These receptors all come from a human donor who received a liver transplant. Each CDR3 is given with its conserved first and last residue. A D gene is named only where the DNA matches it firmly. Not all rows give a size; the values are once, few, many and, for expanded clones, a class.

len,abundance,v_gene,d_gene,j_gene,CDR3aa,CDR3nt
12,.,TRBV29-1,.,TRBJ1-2,CSVEHQGPGYTF,TGCAGCGTTGAGCACCAGGGGCCTGGCTACACCTTC
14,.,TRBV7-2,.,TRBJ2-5,CASSLGRGGETQYF,TGTGCCAGCAGCTTAGGTAGAGGGGGAGAGACCCAGTACTTC
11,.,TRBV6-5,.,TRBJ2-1,CASSYRGTPFF,TGTGCCAGCAGTTATCGTGGGACTCCGTTCTTC
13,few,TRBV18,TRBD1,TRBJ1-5,CASSPDRQQPQHF,TGTGCCAGCTCACCGGACAGGCAGCAGCCCCAGCATTTT
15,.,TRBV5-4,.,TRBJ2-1,CASSFSILAGNEQFF,TGTGCCAGCAGCTTCTCGATATTAGCTGGCAATGAGCAGTTCTTC
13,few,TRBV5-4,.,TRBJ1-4,CASSNSVLENLFF,TGTGCCAGCAGCAATTCAGTGTTGGAGAACCTGTTTTTT
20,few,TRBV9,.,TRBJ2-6,CASSPHFPGPQSAGANVLTF,TGTGCCAGCAGCCCACACTTCCCGGGACCGCAATCTGCTGGGGCCAACGTCCTGACTTTC
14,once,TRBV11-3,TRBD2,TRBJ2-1,CASSFGGRDNEQFF,TGTGCCAGCAGCTTTGGCGGGAGGGACAATGAGCAGTTCTTC
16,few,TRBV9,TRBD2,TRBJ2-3,CASSPPRGVGTDTQYF,TGTGCCAGCAGCCCCCCCCGGGGGGTAGGCACAGATACGCAGTATTTT
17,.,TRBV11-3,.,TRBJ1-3,CASSLARGRPSGNTIYF,TGTGCCAGCAGCTTAGCTCGGGGGCGACCCTCTGGAAACACCATATATTTT
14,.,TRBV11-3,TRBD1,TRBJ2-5,CASSPGTGLETQYF,TGTGCCAGCAGCCCGGGGACAGGGCTGGAGACCCAGTACTTC
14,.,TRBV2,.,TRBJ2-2,CASMGGGMTGELFF,TGTGCCAGCATGGGGGGAGGTATGACCGGGGAGCTGTTTTTT
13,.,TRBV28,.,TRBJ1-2,CASSFGGNYGYTF,TGTGCCAGCAGTTTTGGGGGAAACTATGGCTACACCTTC
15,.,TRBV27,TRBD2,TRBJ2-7,CASSSGLAGLVEQYF,TGTGCCAGCAGTTCGGGACTAGCGGGACTAGTCGAGCAGTACTTC
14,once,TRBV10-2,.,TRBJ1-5,CASSESGDYQPQHF,TGCGCCAGCAGTGAGTCCGGGGACTATCAGCCCCAGCATTTT
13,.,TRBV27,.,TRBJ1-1,CASSLRGFPEAFF,TGTGCCAGCAGTTTAAGGGGGTTCCCTGAAGCTTTCTTT
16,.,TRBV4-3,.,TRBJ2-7,CASSQDRTAFTYEQYF,TGCGCCAGCAGCCAAGATCGGACAGCCTTTACATACGAGCAGTACTTC
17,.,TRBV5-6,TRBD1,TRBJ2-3,CASSWRDRPDGTDTQYF,TGTGCCAGCAGCTGGCGGGACAGGCCGGATGGCACAGATACGCAGTATTTT
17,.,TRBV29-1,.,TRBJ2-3,CSVGKVTPFSSTDTQYF,TGCAGCGTTGGCAAAGTGACACCGTTCTCTAGCACAGATACGCAGTATTTT
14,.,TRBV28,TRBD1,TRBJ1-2,CASSYLQGRYGYTF,TGTGCCAGCAGCTATCTACAGGGGCGCTATGGCTACACCTTC
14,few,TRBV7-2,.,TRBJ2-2,CASSLKGAAGELFF,TGTGCCAGCAGCTTAAAAGGGGCCGCCGGGGAGCTGTTTTTT
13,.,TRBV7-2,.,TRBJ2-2,CASSFLETGELFF,TGTGCCAGCAGCTTCCTAGAAACCGGGGAGCTGTTTTTT
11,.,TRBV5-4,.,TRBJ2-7,CASSLGYEQYF,TGTGCCAGCAGCTTGGGTTACGAGCAGTACTTC
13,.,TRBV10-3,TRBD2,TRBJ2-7,CAITGVQGGEQYF,TGTGCCATCACCGGGGTTCAGGGAGGGGAGCAGTACTTC
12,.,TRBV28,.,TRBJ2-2,CASSLQSGELFF,TGTGCCAGCAGTTTACAATCCGGGGAGCTGTTTTTT
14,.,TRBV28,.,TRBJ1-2,CASSSYDKNYGYTF,TGTGCCAGCAGTTCGTACGACAAGAACTATGGCTACACCTTC
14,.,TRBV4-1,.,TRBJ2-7,CASSQDRMEYEQYF,TGCGCCAGCAGCCAAGATAGGATGGAATACGAGCAGTACTTC
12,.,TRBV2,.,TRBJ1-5,CASSEAPLSQHF,TGTGCCAGCAGTGAAGCACCTCTGTCCCAGCATTTT
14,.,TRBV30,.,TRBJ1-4,CAWSVLGFSEKLFF,TGTGCCTGGAGTGTACTAGGGTTTAGTGAAAAACTGTTTTTT
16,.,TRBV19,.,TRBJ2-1,CASSTGAGSSYNEQFF,TGTGCCAGTAGTACGGGGGCGGGAAGCTCCTACAATGAGCAGTTCTTC
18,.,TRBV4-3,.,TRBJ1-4,CASSQASGGGRSNEKLFF,TGCGCCAGCAGCCAAGCGTCGGGGGGGGGCCGATCTAATGAAAAACTGTTTTTT